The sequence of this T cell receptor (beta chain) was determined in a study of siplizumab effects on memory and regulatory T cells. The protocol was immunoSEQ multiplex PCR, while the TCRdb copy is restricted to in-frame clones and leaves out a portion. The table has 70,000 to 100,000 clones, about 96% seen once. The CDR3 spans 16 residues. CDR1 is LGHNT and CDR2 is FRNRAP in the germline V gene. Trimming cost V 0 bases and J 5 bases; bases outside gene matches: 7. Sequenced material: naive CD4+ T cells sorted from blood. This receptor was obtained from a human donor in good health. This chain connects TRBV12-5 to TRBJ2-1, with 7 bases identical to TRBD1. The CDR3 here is CASGLVFRQGDNEQFF. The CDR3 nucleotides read TGTGCTAGTGGTTTGGTGTTCAGACAGGGTGACAATGAGCAGTTCTTC.